This TCR beta chain was recovered during a study of blood T cell repertoires in COVID-19. The CDR3 extends over 17 amino acids. CDR1 MDHEN and CDR2 SYDVKM come from the germline V gene. The V segment lost 4 bases and the J segment 1 base; nucleotides outside the gene matches: 10. Data came from immunoSEQ multiplex PCR; TCRdb stores just in-frame clones and leaves some out. The top ten clones hold roughly 7% of a sample with approximately 200,000 clones, about 86% of them seen once. This clone was seen only a few times. The TCR originated in a man between 35 and 55 years old who had recovered from COVID-19. The chain uses TRBV28 and TRBJ1-1, with TRBD1 matching over 9 bases. The specimen sequenced was PBMCs or T cells enriched from blood (not recorded which). CDR3 sequence: CASSYVGTGHKNTEAFF. CDR3 nucleotide sequence: TGTGCCAGCAGTTACGTCGGGACAGGGCATAAGAACACTGAAGCTTTCTTT.